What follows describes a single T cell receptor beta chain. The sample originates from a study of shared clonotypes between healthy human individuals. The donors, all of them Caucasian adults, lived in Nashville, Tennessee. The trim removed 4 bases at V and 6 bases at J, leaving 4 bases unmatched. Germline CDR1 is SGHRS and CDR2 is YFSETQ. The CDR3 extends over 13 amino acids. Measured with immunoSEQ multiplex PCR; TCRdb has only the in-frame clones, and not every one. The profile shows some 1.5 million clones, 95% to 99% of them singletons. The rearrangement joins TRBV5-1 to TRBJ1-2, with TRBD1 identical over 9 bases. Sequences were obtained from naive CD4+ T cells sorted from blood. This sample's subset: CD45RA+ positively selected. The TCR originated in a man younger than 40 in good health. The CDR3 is CASSQTGGNGYTF. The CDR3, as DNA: TGCGCCAGCAGCCAGACAGGGGGAAATGGCTACACCTTC. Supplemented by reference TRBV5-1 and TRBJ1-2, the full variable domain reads KAGVTQTPRYLIKTRGQQVTLSCSPISGHRSVSWYQQTPGQGLQFLFEYFSETQRNKGNFPGRFSGRQFSNSRSEMNVSTLELGDSALYLCASSQTGGNGYTFGSGTRLTVV.